These T cell receptor beta chains were read from a single sample in a study of control samples from healthy donors and cancer patients. Libraries were prepared by immunoSEQ multiplex PCR; TCRdb keeps only in-frame clonotypes and omits some of them. The table lists more than 140,000 clones, roughly nine tenths of them singletons. The sample taken for sequencing was blood. The receptors were sampled from a young man in good health. The CDR3 runs from the conserved cysteine through the conserved F or W. Fields, in order: D gene, clone size, V gene, J gene, CDR3 DNA, CDR3 protein. The D gene is left open where the match is weak. Part of the rows lack a size; the others show once, few, many or a class for expanded clones.

d_gene: .; abundance: .; v_gene: TRBV5-5; j_gene: TRBJ2-2; CDR3nt: TGTGCCAGCAGCTTGGCGAGCTGGGGCAACACCGGGGAGCTGTTTTTT; CDR3aa: CASSLASWGNTGELFF
d_gene: .; abundance: .; v_gene: TRBV4-2; j_gene: TRBJ1-5; CDR3nt: TGTGCCAGCAGCCAAGATTTGGATGGAGTTCAGCCCCAGCATTTT; CDR3aa: CASSQDLDGVQPQHF
d_gene: .; abundance: .; v_gene: TRBV2; j_gene: TRBJ2-7; CDR3nt: TGTGCCAGCAGTGAACTAGGTAGTCCCTACGAGCAGTACTTC; CDR3aa: CASSELGSPYEQYF
d_gene: .; abundance: once; v_gene: TRBV7-9; j_gene: TRBJ1-2; CDR3nt: TGTGCCAGCAGTTACGCCTCTTCCTATGGCTACACCTTC; CDR3aa: CASSYASSYGYTF
d_gene: .; abundance: once; v_gene: TRBV10-3; j_gene: TRBJ2-7; CDR3nt: TGTGCCATCAGTGGGACTTACGAGCAGTACTTC; CDR3aa: CAISGTYEQYF
d_gene: TRBD1; abundance: .; v_gene: TRBV18; j_gene: TRBJ1-6; CDR3nt: TGTGCCAGCTCACAAACAGGGGTAAATAATTCACCCCTCCACTTT; CDR3aa: CASSQTGVNNSPLHF
d_gene: TRBD1; abundance: .; v_gene: TRBV6-5; j_gene: TRBJ1-2; CDR3nt: TGTGCCGTCCAGGGGGGACAGGGGATAGGTGGCTACACCTTC; CDR3aa: CAVQGGQGIGGYTF
d_gene: .; abundance: .; v_gene: TRBV3-1/TRBV3-2; j_gene: TRBJ1-2; CDR3nt: TGTGCCAGCAGCCACTACTATGGCTACACCTTC; CDR3aa: CASSHYYGYTF
d_gene: TRBD1; abundance: .; v_gene: TRBV13; j_gene: TRBJ1-1; CDR3nt: TGTGCCAGCAGCACTAACAGGGGGGAGGAAGCTTTCTTT; CDR3aa: CASSTNRGEEAFF
d_gene: .; abundance: .; v_gene: TRBV4-3; j_gene: TRBJ1-2; CDR3nt: TGCGCCAGCAGCCAAGATCAGAACTCTCCTAGGATCTATGGCTACACCTTC; CDR3aa: CASSQDQNSPRIYGYTF
d_gene: .; abundance: .; v_gene: TRBV11-2; j_gene: TRBJ1-3; CDR3nt: TGTGCCAGCAGCTTAGATCGGGGGAGCTCTGGAAACACCATATATTTT; CDR3aa: CASSLDRGSSGNTIYF
d_gene: .; abundance: .; v_gene: TRBV20-1; j_gene: TRBJ2-7; CDR3nt: TGCAGCCCCCAATGGTCCTACGAGCAGTACTTC; CDR3aa: CSPQWSYEQYF
d_gene: TRBD1; abundance: .; v_gene: TRBV2; j_gene: TRBJ1-5; CDR3nt: TGTGCCAGCAGTGATAGGACAGGGTTTCAGCCCCAGCATTTT; CDR3aa: CASSDRTGFQPQHF
d_gene: .; abundance: .; v_gene: TRBV2; j_gene: TRBJ2-2; CDR3nt: TGTGCCAGCAAGGTGACAGCGAACACCGGGGAGCTGTTTTTT; CDR3aa: CASKVTANTGELFF
d_gene: .; abundance: .; v_gene: TRBV5-1; j_gene: TRBJ1-3; CDR3nt: TGCGCCAGCAGCTTGGAGCTTTCTGGAAACACCATATATTTT; CDR3aa: CASSLELSGNTIYF
d_gene: .; abundance: .; v_gene: TRBV3-1/TRBV3-2; j_gene: TRBJ1-2; CDR3nt: TGTGCCAGCAGCTTTTTGGACTATGGCTACACCTTC; CDR3aa: CASSFLDYGYTF
d_gene: .; abundance: .; v_gene: TRBV3-1/TRBV3-2; j_gene: TRBJ1-3; CDR3nt: TGTGCCAGCAGCCAAGATCCCGGGGTGACTGGAAACACCATATATTTT; CDR3aa: CASSQDPGVTGNTIYF
d_gene: TRBD1; abundance: .; v_gene: TRBV5-1; j_gene: TRBJ1-1; CDR3nt: TGCGCCAGCAGTTCAGCATACCGGGACAGTAGTGAAGCTTTCTTT; CDR3aa: CASSSAYRDSSEAFF
d_gene: TRBD1; abundance: few; v_gene: TRBV7-2; j_gene: TRBJ1-2; CDR3nt: TGTGCCAGCAGCTCCGTGACAGGGTTGGAAGACTATGGCTACACCTTC; CDR3aa: CASSSVTGLEDYGYTF
d_gene: .; abundance: few; v_gene: TRBV2; j_gene: TRBJ2-7; CDR3nt: TGTGCCAGCAGTGAAGCCTACGAGCAGTACTTC; CDR3aa: CASSEAYEQYF
d_gene: .; abundance: .; v_gene: TRBV6-2/TRBV6-3; j_gene: TRBJ1-2; CDR3nt: TGTGCCAGCAGTTACTCAAAGGACGGCAGAAACTATGGCTACACCTTC; CDR3aa: CASSYSKDGRNYGYTF
d_gene: TRBD1; abundance: .; v_gene: TRBV4-2; j_gene: TRBJ1-4; CDR3nt: TGTGCCAGCAGCCAGGGACAGGGATCCGAAAAACTGTTTTTT; CDR3aa: CASSQGQGSEKLFF
d_gene: .; abundance: .; v_gene: TRBV18; j_gene: TRBJ2-7; CDR3nt: TGTGCCAGCTCACCGGGAAGGGGACCCTACGAGCAGTACTTC; CDR3aa: CASSPGRGPYEQYF
d_gene: TRBD1; abundance: few; v_gene: TRBV27; j_gene: TRBJ1-1; CDR3nt: TGTGCCAGCAGTTTTTACAGGGGTTCTGAAGCTTTCTTT; CDR3aa: CASSFYRGSEAFF
d_gene: .; abundance: .; v_gene: TRBV3-1/TRBV3-2; j_gene: TRBJ2-2; CDR3nt: TGTGCCAGCAGCCTGGCCCCGAGGTCCGGGGAGCTGTTTTTT; CDR3aa: CASSLAPRSGELFF